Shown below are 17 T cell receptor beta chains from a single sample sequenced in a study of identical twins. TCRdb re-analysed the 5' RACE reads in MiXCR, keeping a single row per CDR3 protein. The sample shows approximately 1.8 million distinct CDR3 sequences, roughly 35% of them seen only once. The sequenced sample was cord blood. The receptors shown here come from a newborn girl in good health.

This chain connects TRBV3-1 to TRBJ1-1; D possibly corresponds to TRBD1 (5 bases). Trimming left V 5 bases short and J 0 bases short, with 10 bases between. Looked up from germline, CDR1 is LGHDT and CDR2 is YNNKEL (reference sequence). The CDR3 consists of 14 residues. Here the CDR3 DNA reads TGTGCCAGCAGCGGACACTTCATGAACACTGAAGCTTTCTTT. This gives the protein CASSGHFMNTEAFF.

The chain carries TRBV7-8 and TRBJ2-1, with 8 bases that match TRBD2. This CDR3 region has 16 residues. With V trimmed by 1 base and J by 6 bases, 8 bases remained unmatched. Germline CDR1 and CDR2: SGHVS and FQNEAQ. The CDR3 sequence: CASSLGGTSYGNEQFF. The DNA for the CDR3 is TGTGCCAGCAGCTTAGGCGGGACTAGTTACGGCAATGAGCAGTTCTTC.

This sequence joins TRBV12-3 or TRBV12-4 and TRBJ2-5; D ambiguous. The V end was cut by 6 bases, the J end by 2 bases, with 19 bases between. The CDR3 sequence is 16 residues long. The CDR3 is CASRQGPGYPQETQYF. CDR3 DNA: TGTGCCAGCAGACAAGGGCCAGGATATCCGCAAGAGACCCAGTACTTC.

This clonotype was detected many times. CDR3 residues: CASSTRQGNSDTQYF. For the CDR3, the DNA is TGTGCCAGCAGTACCCGCCAGGGAAATTCAGATACGCAGTATTTT. V gene TRBV28 combines with J gene TRBJ2-3, with D perhaps TRBD1 (5 bases). This CDR3 is 15 amino acids long. Germline V CDR1 and CDR2: MDHEN, SYDVKM. V lost 5 bases and J lost 4, with 16 bases in between. Full variable domain (remainder filled in from reference TRBV28 and TRBJ2-3): DVKVTQSSRYLVKRTGEKVFLECVQDMDHENMFWYRQDPGLGLRLIYFSYDVKMKEKGDIPEGYSVSREKKERFSLILESASTNQTSMYLCASSTRQGNSDTQYFGPGTRLTVL.

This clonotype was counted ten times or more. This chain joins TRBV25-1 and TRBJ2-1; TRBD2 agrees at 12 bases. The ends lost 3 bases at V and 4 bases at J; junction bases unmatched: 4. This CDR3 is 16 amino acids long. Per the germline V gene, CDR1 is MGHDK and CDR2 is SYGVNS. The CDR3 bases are TGTGCCAGCAGTGAGCTGACTAGCGGGGGATACAATGAGCAGTTCTTC. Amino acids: CASSELTSGGYNEQFF.

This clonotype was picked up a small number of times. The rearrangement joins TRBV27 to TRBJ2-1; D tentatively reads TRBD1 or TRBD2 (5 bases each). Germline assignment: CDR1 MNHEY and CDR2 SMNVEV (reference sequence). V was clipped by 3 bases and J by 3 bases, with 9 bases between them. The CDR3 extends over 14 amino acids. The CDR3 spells CASSLGELYNEQFF. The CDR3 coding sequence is TGTGCCAGCAGTTTGGGGGAACTCTACAATGAGCAGTTCTTC.

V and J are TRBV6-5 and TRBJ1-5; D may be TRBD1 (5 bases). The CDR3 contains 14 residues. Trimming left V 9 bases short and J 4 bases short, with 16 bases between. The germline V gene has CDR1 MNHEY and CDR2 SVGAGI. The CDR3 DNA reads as TGTGCCAGTTCCGGACACAACGAAAATCAGCCCCAGCATTTT. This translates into CASSGHNENQPQHF.

The CDR3 DNA sequence: TGTGCCACCAGTGATTTCAGGGGCGGAGAGACCCAGTACTTC. Its protein is CATSDFRGGETQYF. V usage is TRBV24-1 and J usage is TRBJ2-5, with D perhaps matching TRBD1 (6 bases). Germline V lookup: CDR1 KGHDR, CDR2 SFDVKD. Trimming took off 1 base at V and 4 bases at J, with 9 bases between the two ends. The CDR3 covers 14 residues.

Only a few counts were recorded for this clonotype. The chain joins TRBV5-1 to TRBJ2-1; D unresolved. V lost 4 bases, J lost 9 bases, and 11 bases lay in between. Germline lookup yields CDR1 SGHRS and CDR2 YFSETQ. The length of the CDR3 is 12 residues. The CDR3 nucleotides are TGCGCCAGCAGCCTGGTGTTGGGTGAGCAGTTCTTC. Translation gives CASSLVLGEQFF.

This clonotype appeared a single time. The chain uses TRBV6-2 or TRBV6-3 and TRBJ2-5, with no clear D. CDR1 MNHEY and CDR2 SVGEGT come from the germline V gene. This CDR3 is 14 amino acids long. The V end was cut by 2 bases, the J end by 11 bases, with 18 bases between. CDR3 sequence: CASSYVASKVEQYF. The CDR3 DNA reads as TGTGCCAGCAGTTACGTGGCTAGTAAGGTTGAGCAGTACTTC.

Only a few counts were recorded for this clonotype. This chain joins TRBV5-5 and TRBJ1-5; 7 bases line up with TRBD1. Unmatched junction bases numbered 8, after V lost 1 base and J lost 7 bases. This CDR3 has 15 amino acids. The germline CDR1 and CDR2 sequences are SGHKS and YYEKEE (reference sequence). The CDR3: CASSLFAGGGQPQHF. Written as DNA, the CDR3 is TGTGCCAGCAGCTTGTTTGCAGGGGGAGGACAGCCCCAGCATTTT.

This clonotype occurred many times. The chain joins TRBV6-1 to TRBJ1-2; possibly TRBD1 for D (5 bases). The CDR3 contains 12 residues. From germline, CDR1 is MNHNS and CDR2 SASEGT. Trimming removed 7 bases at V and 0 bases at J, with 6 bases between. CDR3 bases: TGTGCCAGCATGGGGGCTAACTATGGCTACACCTTC. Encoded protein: CASMGANYGYTF.

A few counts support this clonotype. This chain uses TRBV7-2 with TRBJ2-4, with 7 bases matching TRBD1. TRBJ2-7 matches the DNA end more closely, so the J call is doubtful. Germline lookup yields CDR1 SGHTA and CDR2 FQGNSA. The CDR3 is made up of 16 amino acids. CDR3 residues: CASSLAGLRQGYEQYF. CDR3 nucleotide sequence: TGTGCCAGCAGCTTAGCCGGACTGCGACAGGGTTACGAGCAGTACTTC.

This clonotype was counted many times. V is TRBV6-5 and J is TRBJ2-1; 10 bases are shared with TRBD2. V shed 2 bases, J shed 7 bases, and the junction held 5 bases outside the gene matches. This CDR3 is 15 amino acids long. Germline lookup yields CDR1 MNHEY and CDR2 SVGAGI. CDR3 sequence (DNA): TGTGCCAGCAGTTACCGAGGACTAGCGGTGAATGAGCAGTTCTTC. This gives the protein CASSYRGLAVNEQFF.

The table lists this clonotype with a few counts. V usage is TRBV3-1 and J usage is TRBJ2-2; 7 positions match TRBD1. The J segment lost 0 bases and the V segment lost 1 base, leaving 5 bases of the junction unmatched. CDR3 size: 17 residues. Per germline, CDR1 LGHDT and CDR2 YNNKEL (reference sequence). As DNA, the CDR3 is TGTGCCAGCAGCCAAGGACCTCAGGGGGCGAACACCGGGGAGCTGTTTTTT. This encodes CASSQGPQGANTGELFF. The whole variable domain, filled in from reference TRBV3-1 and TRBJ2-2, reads DTAVSQTPKYLVTQMGNDKSIKCEQNLGHDTMYWYKQDSKKFLKIMFSYNNKELIINETVPNRFSPKSPDKAHLNLHINSLELGDSAVYFCASSQGPQGANTGELFFGEGSRLTVL.

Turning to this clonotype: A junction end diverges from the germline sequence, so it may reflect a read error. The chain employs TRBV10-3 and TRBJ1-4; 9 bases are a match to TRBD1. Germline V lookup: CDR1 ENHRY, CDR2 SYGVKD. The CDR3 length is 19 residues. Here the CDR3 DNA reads TGTGCCATCAGTGAGTCCTCAGGACAGGGGAAAAGGCGTAATGAAAAACCGTTTTTT. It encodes CAISESSGQGKRRNEKPFF.

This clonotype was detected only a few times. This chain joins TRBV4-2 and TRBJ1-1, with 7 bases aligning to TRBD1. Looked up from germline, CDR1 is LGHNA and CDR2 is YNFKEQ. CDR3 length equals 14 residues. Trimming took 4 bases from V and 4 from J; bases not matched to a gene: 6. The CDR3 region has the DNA TGTGCCAGCAGCCGGAAACAGGGGCTCACTGAAGCTTTCTTT. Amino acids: CASSRKQGLTEAFF.